This T cell receptor beta chain is drawn from a study of brain T cells in children with intractable seizures. Findings and limits, study-wide: HCMV serostatus was not known, and viral specificity came from CDR3 similarity only.

Only cases whose brain tissue showed the highest T cell transcript signatures were sequenced. Before surgery, patients took at least one anti-epileptic drug. Sequencing used immunoSEQ multiplex PCR; TCRdb keeps in-frame clones, though not all of them. Of just under 65,000 clones listed, about 96% are singletons. Per germline, CDR1 LNHDA and CDR2 SQIVND (reference sequence). V shed 7 bases and J shed 0 bases, with 15 bases lying between them. CDR3 length equals 16 residues. Details on this clone: Its antigen is undetermined.

The sequencing used peripheral blood, collected at surgery. The V gene is TRBV19, the J gene TRBJ2-2; TRBD2 is a possible D gene (6 bases). This TCR was sampled from a boy under two years old with focal cortical dysplasia and intractable seizures. The CDR3 nucleotides read TGTGCCAGTACTTTTGAGGGGAGGACGAACACCGGGGAGCTGTTTTTT. Protein product: CASTFEGRTNTGELFF.